Following are 21 T cell receptor beta chains from one sample sequenced in a study of STAT5B mutations in CD4+ large granular lymphocyte leukemia. Assay: immunoSEQ multiplex PCR; the TCRdb copy retains only in-frame clones and omits some. The sample contains more than 45,000 clones, about 70% of which appear only once. Source material: CD4+ T cells from blood buffy coats. Receptors originate from a human donor in good health.

This clone appeared a few times. J is TRBJ1-6 and V is TRBV28, with no clear D. The ends were cut back, 6 bases at V and 8 bases at J, with 8 bases in the middle. The germline gives CDR1 MDHEN, CDR2 SYDVKM. The CDR3 runs 12 residues. CDR3 sequence (DNA): TGTGCCAGCAGCTCCACAGATTCACCCCTCCACTTT. This encodes CASSSTDSPLHF.

The chain recombines TRBV19 with TRBJ1-4; D is undetermined. The CDR3 totals 14 residues. Trimming cost V 6 bases and J 6 bases, with 14 bases left between them. Germline assignment: CDR1 LNHDA and CDR2 SQIVND (reference sequence). The CDR3 DNA reads TGTGCCAGTAGCGATCTGGGCCTGGATGAAAAACTGTTTTTT. Amino acid sequence: CASSDLGLDEKLFF. Full variable domain (rest looked up from reference TRBV19 and TRBJ1-4): DGGITQSPKYLFRKEGQNVTLSCEQNLNHDAMYWYRQDPGQGLRLIYYSQIVNDFQKGDIAEGYSVSREKKESFPLTVTSAQKNPTAFYLCASSDLGLDEKLFFGSGTQLSVL.

The chain uses TRBV28 and TRBJ2-7; 7 nucleotides align to TRBD2. Germline V CDR1 and CDR2: MDHEN, SYDVKM. The junction had 8 bases not matched to a gene; V was cut back by 2 bases and J by 7 bases. The CDR3 has 14 amino acids. DNA for the CDR3: TGTGCCAGCAGTTTAGGGTCAGGGCGGGGGGAGCAGTACGTC. Translated: CASSLGSGRGEQYV.

V usage is TRBV18 and J usage is TRBJ2-7; tentatively, D is TRBD2 (5 bases). Trimming cost V 6 bases and J 3 bases, with 12 bases left between them. The CDR3 consists of 13 residues. The V gene's germline CDR1 is KGHSH and CDR2 LQKENI. CDR3 DNA sequence: TGTGCCAGCTCCGGAGGCCAGAACTACGAGCAGTACGTC. Its protein is CASSGGQNYEQYV.

This chain links TRBV7-8 with TRBJ2-3; 11 bases map to TRBD2. Germline V gives CDR1 SGHVS, CDR2 FQNEAQ. The V gene end was trimmed by 5 bases and the J gene end by 2 bases; junction bases not matched to a gene: 6. The CDR3 consists of 16 residues. The CDR3 protein is CASSLTSGVITDTQYF. CDR3 DNA sequence: TGTGCCAGCAGCCTGACTAGCGGGGTGATCACAGATACGCAGTATTTT.

V gene TRBV7-9 combines with J gene TRBJ1-1; TRBD1 is a possible D gene (6 bases). CDR3 length: 15 amino acids. The ends were cut back, 2 bases at V and 0 bases at J, with 10 bases in the middle. Germline CDR1 is SEHNR and CDR2 is FQNEAQ (reference sequence). In DNA, the CDR3 is TGTGCCAGCAGCTTATTGGGGGCCGTGAACACTGAAGCTTTCTTT. It specifies CASSLLGAVNTEAFF.

J is TRBJ2-5 and V is TRBV18; TRBD2 matches 8 bases. Germline values: CDR1 KGHSH, CDR2 LQKENI. CDR3 size: 17 residues. V shed 2 bases, J shed 4 bases, and the junction held 12 bases outside the gene matches. The CDR3 sequence is CASSPLPGLAPGETQYF. The CDR3 nucleotides read TGTGCCAGCTCACCATTGCCAGGACTAGCCCCGGGAGAGACCCAGTACTTC.

V is TRBV5-1 and J is TRBJ1-4; D call uncertain. CDR3 size: 14 residues. Trimming stripped 1 base from V and 4 bases from J, with 8 bases between. Germline V gives CDR1 SGHRS, CDR2 YFSETQ. As DNA, the CDR3 is TGCGCCAGCAGCTTGCGGTGGGATAATGAAAAACTGTTTTTT. Translating it yields CASSLRWDNEKLFF.

For the CDR3, the DNA is TGTGCCTGGAGCCCCGGGGGGAAACTGTTTTTT. Encoded protein: CAWSPGGKLFF. V and J are TRBV30 and TRBJ1-4, with D maybe TRBD1 (5 bases). CDR1 GTSNPN and CDR2 SVGIG come from the germline V gene (reference sequence). V was shortened by 3 bases and J by 11 bases, with 10 bases between the two germline ends. The CDR3 spans 11 residues.

This clone appeared a few times. The CDR3 here is CASSLDGSGQYF. The DNA for the CDR3 is TGTGCCAGCAGCTTGGATGGATCTGGGCAGTACTTC. This chain uses TRBV5-4 with TRBJ2-7; D ambiguous. This CDR3 is built from 12 residues. The V and J ends lost 0 bases and 9 bases respectively, with 10 bases between them. CDR1 SGHNT and CDR2 YYREEE come from the germline V gene (reference sequence).

The chain is built from TRBV6-5 and TRBJ2-5; D unclear. Germline CDR1 and CDR2: MNHEY and SVGAGI. The length of the CDR3 is 12 residues. V shed 5 bases and J shed 1 base, with 5 bases lying between them. CDR3 loop: CASSQGQETQYF. In nucleotides, the CDR3 is TGTGCCAGCAGTCAAGGCCAAGAGACCCAGTACTTC.

The chain recombines TRBV6-1 with TRBJ2-3; tentatively, D is TRBD2 (6 bases). The ends were cut back, 7 bases at V and 4 bases at J, with 15 bases in the middle. The germline gives CDR1 MNHNS, CDR2 SASEGT. CDR3 length: 14 amino acids. The CDR3 sequence is CASTRAGTSDTQYF. The CDR3 DNA reads as TGTGCCAGCACCCGCGCGGGGACCTCAGATACGCAGTATTTT.

The rearrangement joins TRBV12-2 to TRBJ2-2. TRBV12-2 corresponds to a pseudogene. CDR3 size: 13 residues. The CDR3 sequence is CASRFRGVGELFF. The DNA of the CDR3 is TGTGCAAGTCGCTTTAGGGGGGTCGGGGAGCTGTTTTTT.

The V call is TRBV19, the J call TRBJ1-1; D gene uncertain. The CDR3 is 14 amino acids. Trimming cost V 4 bases and J 8 bases, with 17 bases left between them. CDR1 and CDR2 (germline): LNHDA, SQIVND (reference sequence). The CDR3 sequence is CASSRRPPHREAFF. The DNA of the CDR3 is TGTGCCAGTAGTAGGCGGCCTCCACACCGCGAAGCTTTCTTT.

The V gene is TRBV27, the J gene TRBJ2-7, with 7 bases that match TRBD2. Germline V gene data show CDR1 as MNHEY and CDR2 as SMNVEV (reference sequence). The CDR3 has 14 residues. The trim removed 3 bases at V and 2 bases at J, leaving 4 bases unmatched. As DNA, the CDR3 is TGTGCCAGCAGTTTTCAGCGGGGCCCCTACGAGCAGTACTTC. Its protein is CASSFQRGPYEQYF.

This clone was counted a few times. The J gene is TRBJ1-1, the V gene TRBV14; 7 nucleotides match TRBD1. The CDR3 runs 15 residues. The trim removed 4 bases at V and 4 bases at J, leaving 9 bases unmatched. Germline loops: CDR1 SGHDN, CDR2 FVKESK. DNA of the CDR3: TGTGCCAGCAGCCCCCGGACAGGAAAGGGCACTGAAGCTTTCTTT. This encodes CASSPRTGKGTEAFF. Full variable domain (remainder filled in from reference TRBV14 and TRBJ1-1): EAGVTQFPSHSVIEKGQTVTLRCDPISGHDNLYWYRRVMGKEIKFLLHFVKESKQDESGMPNNRFLAERTGGTYSTLKVQPAELEDSGVYFCASSPRTGKGTEAFFGQGTRLTVV.

This chain links TRBV7-2 with TRBJ1-5; D is uncertain. V lost 1 base and J 9 bases, leaving 10 bases between the germline ends. Looked up from germline, CDR1 is SGHTA and CDR2 is FQGNSA. CDR3 length: 13 residues. DNA for the CDR3: TGTGCCAGCAGCTTAGGGATCTTGGGGCCCCAGCATTTT. Translated, it gives CASSLGILGPQHF.

The chain joins TRBV5-1 to TRBJ1-1; 9 positions match TRBD1. The CDR3 is 15 residues long. CDR1 and CDR2 from the germline V gene are SGHRS and YFSETQ. Unmatched junction bases numbered 5, after V lost 4 bases and J lost 1 base. DNA for the CDR3: TGCGCCAGCAGCCGACGGACAGGGGAGAACACTGAAGCTTTCTTT. As protein: CASSRRTGENTEAFF.

The table lists this clone with a count of one. This chain joins TRBV5-4 and TRBJ2-7; 10 bases align to TRBD1. The CDR3 has 14 residues. Looked up from germline, CDR1 is SGHNT and CDR2 is YYREEE (reference sequence). Trimming cost V 4 bases and J 1 base; bases outside gene matches: 2. This CDR3 is CASSPGQGSYEQYV. In DNA, the CDR3 is TGTGCCAGCAGCCCGGGACAGGGGTCCTACGAGCAGTACGTC.

This clone has only a few counts. The chain is built from TRBV14 and TRBJ1-1; D remains unclear. The CDR3 totals 14 residues. Germline values: CDR1 SGHDN, CDR2 FVKESK. V dropped 4 bases and J dropped 1 base, with 10 bases sitting between them. As DNA, the CDR3 is TGTGCCAGCAGCCGTGGACTGGGGAACACTGAAGCTTTCTTT. Amino acids: CASSRGLGNTEAFF.

There are a few counts of this clone. The chain joins TRBV11-2 to TRBJ2-1; 11 nucleotides line up with TRBD2. V lost 4 bases and J lost 4; bases outside the gene matches: 3. Germline CDR1 and CDR2: SGHAT and FQNNGV. The CDR3 spans 15 residues. The CDR3 DNA is TGTGCCAGCAGCTCGGGACTAGCGGAATACAATGAGCAGTTCTTC. Translation: CASSSGLAEYNEQFF. The whole variable domain, filled in from reference TRBV11-2 and TRBJ2-1, reads EAGVAQSPRYKIIEKRQSVAFWCNPISGHATLYWYQQILGQGPKLLIQFQNNGVVDDSQLPKDRFSAERLKGVDSTLKIQPAKLEDSAVYLCASSSGLAEYNEQFFGPGTRLTVL.